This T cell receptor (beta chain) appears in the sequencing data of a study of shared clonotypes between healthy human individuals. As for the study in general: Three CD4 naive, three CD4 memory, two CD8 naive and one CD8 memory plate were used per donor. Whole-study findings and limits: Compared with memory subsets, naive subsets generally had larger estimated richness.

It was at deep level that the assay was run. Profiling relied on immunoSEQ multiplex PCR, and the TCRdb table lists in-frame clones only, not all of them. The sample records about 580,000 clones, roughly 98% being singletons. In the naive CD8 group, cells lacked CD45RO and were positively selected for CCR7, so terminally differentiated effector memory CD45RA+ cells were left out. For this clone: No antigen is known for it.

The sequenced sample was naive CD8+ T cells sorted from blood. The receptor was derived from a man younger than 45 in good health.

The CDR3 DNA reads as TGTGCCAGCAGTTGGGGACAGGGATACAATGAGCAGTTCTTC. Protein product: CASSWGQGYNEQFF. This chain joins TRBV27 and TRBJ2-1; 9 nucleotides line up with TRBD1. CDR3 length: 14 residues. V was clipped by 4 bases and J by 4 bases; unmatched bases: 2. The germline gives CDR1 MNHEY, CDR2 SMNVEV (reference sequence).